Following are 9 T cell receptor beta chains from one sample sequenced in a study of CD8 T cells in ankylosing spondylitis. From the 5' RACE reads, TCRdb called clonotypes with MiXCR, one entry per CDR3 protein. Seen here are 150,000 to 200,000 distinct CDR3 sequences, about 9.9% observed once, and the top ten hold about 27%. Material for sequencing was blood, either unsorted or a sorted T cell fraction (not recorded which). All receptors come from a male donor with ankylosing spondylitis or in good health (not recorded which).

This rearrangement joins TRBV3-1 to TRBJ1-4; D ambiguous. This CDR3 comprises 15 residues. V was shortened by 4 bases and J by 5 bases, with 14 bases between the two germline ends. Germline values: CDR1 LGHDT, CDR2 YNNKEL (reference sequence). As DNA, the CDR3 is TGTGCCAGCAGCCCCCAGACGGTGGGGAATGAAAAACTGTTTTTT. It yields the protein CASSPQTVGNEKLFF.

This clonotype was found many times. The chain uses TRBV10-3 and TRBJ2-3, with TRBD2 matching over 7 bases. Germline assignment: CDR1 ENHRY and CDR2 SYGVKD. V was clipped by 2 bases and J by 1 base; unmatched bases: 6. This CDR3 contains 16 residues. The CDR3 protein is CAISENAGVGTDTQYF. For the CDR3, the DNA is TGTGCCATCAGTGAGAATGCGGGAGTCGGCACAGATACGCAGTATTTT.

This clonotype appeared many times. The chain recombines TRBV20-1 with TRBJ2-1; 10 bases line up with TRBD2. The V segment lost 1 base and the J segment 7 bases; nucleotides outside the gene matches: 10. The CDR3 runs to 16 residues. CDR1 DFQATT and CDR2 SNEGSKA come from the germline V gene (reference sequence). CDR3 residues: CSARARLAGVSNEQFF. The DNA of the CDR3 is TGCAGTGCTAGAGCGAGGCTAGCGGGAGTGTCTAATGAGCAGTTCTTC.

CDR3 nucleotide sequence: TGTGCCAGCAGCTTGTCCGGGACAGGGAATTCCGGGGAGCTGTTTTTT. Translated, it gives CASSLSGTGNSGELFF. The chain uses TRBV7-9 and TRBJ2-2; 9 nucleotides line up with TRBD1. The trim removed 3 bases at V and 6 bases at J, leaving 8 bases unmatched. Germline CDR1 SEHNR, CDR2 FQNEAQ (reference sequence). The CDR3 loop spans 16 amino acids.

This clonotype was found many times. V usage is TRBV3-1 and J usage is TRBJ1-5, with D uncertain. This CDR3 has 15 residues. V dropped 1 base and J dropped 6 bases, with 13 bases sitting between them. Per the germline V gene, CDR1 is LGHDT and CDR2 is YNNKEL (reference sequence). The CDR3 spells CASSQGGLRRQPQHF. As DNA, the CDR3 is TGTGCCAGCAGCCAAGGGGGTCTACGTCGTCAGCCCCAGCATTTT.

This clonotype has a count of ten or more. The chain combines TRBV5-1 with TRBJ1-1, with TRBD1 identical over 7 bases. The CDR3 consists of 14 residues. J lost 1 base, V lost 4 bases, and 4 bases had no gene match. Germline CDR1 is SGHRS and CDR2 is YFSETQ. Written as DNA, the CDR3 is TGCGCCAGCAGCCCGGGACAGCCGAACACTGAAGCTTTCTTT. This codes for CASSPGQPNTEAFF.

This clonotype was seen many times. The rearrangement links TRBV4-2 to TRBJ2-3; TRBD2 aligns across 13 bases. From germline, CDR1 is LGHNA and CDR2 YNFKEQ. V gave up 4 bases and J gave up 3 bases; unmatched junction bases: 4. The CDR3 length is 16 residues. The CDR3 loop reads CASSRGLAGDTDTQYF. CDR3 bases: TGTGCCAGCAGCCGCGGACTAGCGGGGGATACAGATACGCAGTATTTT.

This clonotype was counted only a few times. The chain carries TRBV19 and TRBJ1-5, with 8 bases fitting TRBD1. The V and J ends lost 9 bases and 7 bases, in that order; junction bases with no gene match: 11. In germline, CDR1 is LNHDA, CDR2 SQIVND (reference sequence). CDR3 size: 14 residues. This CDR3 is CASRDQGAGQPQHF. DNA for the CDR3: TGTGCCAGCCGGGACCAGGGGGCAGGGCAGCCCCAGCATTTT.

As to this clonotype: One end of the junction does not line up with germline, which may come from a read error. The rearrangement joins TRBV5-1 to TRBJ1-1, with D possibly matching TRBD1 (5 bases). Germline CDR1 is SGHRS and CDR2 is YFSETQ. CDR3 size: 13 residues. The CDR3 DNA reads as TGCGCCTGCAGCTTGGGGGAGAACACTGAAGCTTTCTTT. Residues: CACSLGENTEAFF.